One sample yielded the 19 T cell receptor beta chains listed below, sequenced in a study of blood T cell repertoires in COVID-19. Clones were sequenced by immunoSEQ multiplex PCR, and TCRdb holds only the in-frame ones, with some missing. The sample includes around 50,000 clones, roughly 82% of them seen just once. The sample taken for sequencing was peripheral blood. Source of these receptors: a woman between 55 and 75 years old with acute or convalescent COVID-19.

The chain carries TRBV12-3 or TRBV12-4 and TRBJ1-3, with D uncertain. This CDR3 spans 13 amino acids. V was cut by 4 bases and J by 0 bases, with 4 bases left in between. CDR3 bases: TGTGCCAGCAGTTCCAACTCTGGAAACACCATATATTTT. Translation gives CASSSNSGNTIYF.

The V call is TRBV7-9, the J call TRBJ1-2; no clear D. The CDR3 covers 12 residues. Germline values: CDR1 SEHNR, CDR2 FQNEAQ (reference sequence). V lost 3 bases, J lost 10 bases, and 12 bases lay in between. CDR3 in DNA: TGTGCCAGCAGCTTGAACAGCGGTCACTACACCTTC. This encodes CASSLNSGHYTF.

This rearrangement joins TRBV19 to TRBJ2-7, with 9 bases lining up with TRBD1. Germline V gene data show CDR1 as LNHDA and CDR2 as SQIVND (reference sequence). V was pared by 6 bases and J by 5 bases, with 5 bases of the junction left unmatched. This CDR3 is built from 13 residues. The CDR3 sequence is CASRDRGIDEQYF. CDR3 nucleotides: TGTGCCAGTAGGGACAGGGGCATTGACGAGCAGTACTTC.

This clone was observed a few times. The rearrangement uses TRBV2 and TRBJ1-2, with D uncertain. With 7 bases removed from V and 5 bases from J, the gap between germline ends came to 14 bases. The CDR3 covers 13 residues. Germline values: CDR1 SNHLY, CDR2 FYNNEI. The CDR3 loop is CASNRESEYGYTF. For the CDR3, the DNA is TGTGCCAGCAACCGAGAGAGCGAATATGGCTACACCTTC.

The chain carries TRBV27 and TRBJ2-1; TRBD2 agrees at 14 bases. The J segment lost 7 bases and the V segment lost 9 bases, leaving 11 bases of the junction unmatched. Germline V CDR1 and CDR2: MNHEY, SMNVEV (reference sequence). CDR3 length: 16 residues. CDR3 loop: CARTTGLAGGRNEQFF. The CDR3 DNA is TGTGCCAGGACCACCGGACTAGCGGGGGGTCGGAATGAGCAGTTCTTC.

This chain uses TRBV7-2 with TRBJ2-1; the D is unclear. V was shortened by 1 base and J by 2 bases, with 12 bases between the two germline ends. The CDR3 has 16 amino acids. CDR1 is SGHTA, CDR2 FQGNSA, per germline. The CDR3 region is CASSLVVSIAYNEQFF. The CDR3 nucleotides are TGTGCCAGCAGCTTAGTTGTTAGCATTGCCTACAATGAGCAGTTCTTC.

The chain is built from TRBV6-5 and TRBJ1-2; TRBD1 agrees at 8 bases. Unmatched junction bases numbered 5, after V lost 3 bases and J lost 2 bases. The germline gives CDR1 MNHEY, CDR2 SVGAGI. This CDR3 has 15 amino acids. The CDR3 DNA is TGTGCCAGCAGTTATCTGGACAGGGAGAACTATGGCTACACCTTC. It is translated as CASSYLDRENYGYTF.

This clone was counted once. This chain connects TRBV5-4 to TRBJ2-2; 11 positions agree with TRBD2. The CDR3 runs 17 residues. The J segment lost 1 base and the V segment lost 4 bases, leaving 6 bases of the junction unmatched. The germline CDR1 and CDR2 sequences are SGHNT and YYREEE (reference sequence). CDR3 in DNA: TGTGCCAGCAGCGAAAAGGGACTAGCGGAGAACACCGGGGAGCTGTTTTTT. It specifies CASSEKGLAENTGELFF.

The chain carries TRBV28 and TRBJ2-2, with 7 bases identical to TRBD1. The CDR3 consists of 13 residues. V trimming: 8 bases; J trimming: 3 bases; junction bases outside the gene matches: 3. Germline V lookup: CDR1 MDHEN, CDR2 SYDVKM. CDR3 nucleotides: TGTGCCAGCTTACAGGGGCACACCGGGGAGCTGTTTTTT. Residues: CASLQGHTGELFF.

The rearrangement uses TRBV6-5 and TRBJ1-5; possibly TRBD1 for D (6 bases). The CDR3 loop spans 13 amino acids. Germline V gene data show CDR1 as MNHEY and CDR2 as SVGAGI. Trimming removed 7 bases from V and 1 base from J, with 8 bases in between. In nucleotides, the CDR3 is TGTGCCAGCACAGGACAGAGCAATCAGCCCCAGCATTTT. Protein sequence: CASTGQSNQPQHF.

The gene calls are TRBV7-2 and TRBJ2-3; TRBD2 aligns across 9 bases. Trimming cost V 4 bases and J 6 bases; bases outside gene matches: 5. This CDR3 spans 14 amino acids. Germline loops: CDR1 SGHTA, CDR2 FQGNSA. The CDR3 nucleotides are TGTGCCAGCAGCTCCCTGGCGGGGGGGGATACGCAGTATTTT. Translation gives CASSSLAGGDTQYF. The full variable domain, completed using reference TRBV7-2 and TRBJ2-3, is GAGVSQSPSNKVTEKGKDVELRCDPISGHTALYWYRQSLGQGLEFLIYFQGNSAPDKSGLPSDRFSAERTGGSVSTLTIQRTQQEDSAVYLCASSSLAGGDTQYFGPGTRLTVL.

The V gene is TRBV5-1, the J gene TRBJ1-3; D call uncertain. Germline V gives CDR1 SGHRS, CDR2 YFSETQ. The CDR3 runs 14 residues. Trimming removed 0 bases at V and 2 bases at J, with 6 bases between. The CDR3 coding sequence is TGCGCCAGCAGCTTGGGTACAGCTGGAAACACCATATATTTT. This sequence encodes CASSLGTAGNTIYF. The full variable domain, with the rest looked up from reference TRBV5-1 and TRBJ1-3, is KAGVTQTPRYLIKTRGQQVTLSCSPISGHRSVSWYQQTPGQGLQFLFEYFSETQRNKGNFPGRFSGRQFSNSRSEMNVSTLELGDSALYLCASSLGTAGNTIYFGEGSWLTVV.

This clone was counted once. The chain combines TRBV5-6 with TRBJ2-3; D remains ambiguous. The length of the CDR3 is 14 residues. The germline V gene has CDR1 SGHDT and CDR2 YYEEEE. The V end was cut by 5 bases, the J end by 0 bases, with 10 bases between. In DNA form, the CDR3 reads TGTGCCAGCAGTGACAAGTCTAGCACAGATACGCAGTATTTT. It is translated as CASSDKSSTDTQYF.

This clone was detected a few times. The rearrangement joins TRBV7-2 to TRBJ1-1, with 8 bases that match TRBD1. In germline, CDR1 is SGHTA, CDR2 FQGNSA. The CDR3 is 14 residues long. V lost 0 bases, J lost 8 bases, and 5 bases stayed unmatched. The CDR3 protein is CASSLADRAGEAFF. The CDR3, as DNA: TGTGCCAGCAGCTTAGCGGACAGGGCTGGCGAAGCTTTCTTT.

This chain uses TRBV18 with TRBJ1-2; possibly TRBD1 for D (5 bases). This CDR3 has 12 amino acids. In germline, CDR1 is KGHSH, CDR2 LQKENI. V was shortened by 2 bases and J by 8 bases, with 9 bases between the two germline ends. The CDR3: CASSPGTGGYTF. Here the CDR3 DNA reads TGTGCCAGCTCACCAGGGACTGGAGGCTACACCTTC.

The CDR3 bases are TGTGCCAGCAGTTACTCGTTTTGGACAGCAAAGTACGAGCAGTACTTC. Translating gives CASSYSFWTAKYEQYF. This chain joins TRBV6-5 and TRBJ2-7; tentative D call: TRBD1 (6 bases). The CDR3 has 16 residues. Trimming stripped 0 bases from V and 4 bases from J, with 16 bases between. Germline V gene data show CDR1 as MNHEY and CDR2 as SVGAGI.

This clone was observed a few times. V and J are TRBV5-1 and TRBJ1-6; D perhaps matches TRBD1 (5 bases). V lost 4 bases and J 11 bases, leaving 13 bases between the germline ends. Germline V lookup: CDR1 SGHRS, CDR2 YFSETQ. CDR3 length: 13 amino acids. CDR3 loop: CASSGAGMPPLHF. CDR3 in DNA: TGCGCCAGCAGCGGGGCAGGGATGCCACCCCTCCACTTT.

This clone appeared a few times. The chain couples TRBV2 to TRBJ2-3, with 8 bases matching TRBD2. This CDR3 has 17 amino acids. CDR1 and CDR2 (germline): SNHLY, FYNNEI. Losses at the gene ends were 3 bases for V and 0 bases for J; bases not matched to a gene: 8. The CDR3 DNA is TGTGCCAGCAGTGACTTTACGGGGGGGGCTAGCACAGATACGCAGTATTTT. This sequence encodes CASSDFTGGASTDTQYF.

The chain joins TRBV21-1 to TRBJ1-6; no check of the table's D call, TRBD1, against the DNA was made. TRBV21-1 represents a pseudogene. The CDR3 covers 20 residues. The CDR3 DNA reads TGTGCCAGCAGCAAAGTAACTCTGAACAGGTCGAGCTCCTATAATTCACCCCTCCACTTT. Its translation is CASSKVTLNRSSSYNSPLHF.